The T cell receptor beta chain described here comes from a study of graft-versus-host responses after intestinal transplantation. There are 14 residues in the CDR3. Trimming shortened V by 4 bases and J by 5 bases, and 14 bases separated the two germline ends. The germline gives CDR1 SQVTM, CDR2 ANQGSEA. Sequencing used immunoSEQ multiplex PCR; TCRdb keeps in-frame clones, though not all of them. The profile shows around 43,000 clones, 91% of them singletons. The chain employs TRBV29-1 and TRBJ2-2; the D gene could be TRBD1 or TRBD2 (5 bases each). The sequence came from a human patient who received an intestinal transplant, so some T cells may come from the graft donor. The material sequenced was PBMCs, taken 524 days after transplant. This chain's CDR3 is CSVGLEWGTGELFF. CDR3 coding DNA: TGCAGCGTTGGCCTCGAATGGGGGACCGGGGAGCTGTTTTTT.